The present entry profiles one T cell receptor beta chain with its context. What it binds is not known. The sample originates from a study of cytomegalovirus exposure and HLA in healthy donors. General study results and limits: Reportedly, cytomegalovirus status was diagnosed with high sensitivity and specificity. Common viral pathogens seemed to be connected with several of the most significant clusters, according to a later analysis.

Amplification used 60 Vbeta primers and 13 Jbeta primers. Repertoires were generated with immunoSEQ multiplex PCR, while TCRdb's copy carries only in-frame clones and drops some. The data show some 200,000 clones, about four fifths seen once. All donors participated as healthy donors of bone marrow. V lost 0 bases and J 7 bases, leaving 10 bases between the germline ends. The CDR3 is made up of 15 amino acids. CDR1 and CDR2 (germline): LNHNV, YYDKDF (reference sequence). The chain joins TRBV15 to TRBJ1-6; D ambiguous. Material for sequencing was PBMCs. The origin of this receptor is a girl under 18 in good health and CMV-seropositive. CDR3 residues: CATSRDRGNNSPLHF. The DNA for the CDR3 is TGTGCCACCAGCAGAGATCGAGGGAACAATTCACCCCTCCACTTT.